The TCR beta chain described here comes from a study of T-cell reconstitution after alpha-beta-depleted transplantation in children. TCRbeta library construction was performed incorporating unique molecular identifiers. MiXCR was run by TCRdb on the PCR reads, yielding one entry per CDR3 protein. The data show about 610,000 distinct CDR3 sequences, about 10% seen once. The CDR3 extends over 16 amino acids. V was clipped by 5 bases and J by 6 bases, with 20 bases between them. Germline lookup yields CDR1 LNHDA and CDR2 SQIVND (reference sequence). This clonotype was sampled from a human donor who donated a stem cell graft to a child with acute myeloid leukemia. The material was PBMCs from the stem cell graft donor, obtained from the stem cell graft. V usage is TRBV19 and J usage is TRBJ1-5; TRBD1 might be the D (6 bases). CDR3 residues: CASSSSSGHSFQPQHF. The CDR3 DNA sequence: TGTGCCAGTAGTTCAAGTTCGGGACACTCATTTCAGCCCCAGCATTTT.